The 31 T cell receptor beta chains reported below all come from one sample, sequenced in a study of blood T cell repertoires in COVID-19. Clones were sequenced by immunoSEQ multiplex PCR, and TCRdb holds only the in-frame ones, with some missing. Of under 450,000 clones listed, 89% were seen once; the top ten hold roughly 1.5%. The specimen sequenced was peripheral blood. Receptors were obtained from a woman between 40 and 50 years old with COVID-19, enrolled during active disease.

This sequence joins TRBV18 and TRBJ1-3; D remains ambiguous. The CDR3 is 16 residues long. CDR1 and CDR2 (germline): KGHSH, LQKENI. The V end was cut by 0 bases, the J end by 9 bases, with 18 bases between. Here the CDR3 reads CASSPPGSPYVGTIYF. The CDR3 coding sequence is TGTGCCAGCTCACCACCCGGTTCCCCCTATGTCGGCACCATATATTTT.

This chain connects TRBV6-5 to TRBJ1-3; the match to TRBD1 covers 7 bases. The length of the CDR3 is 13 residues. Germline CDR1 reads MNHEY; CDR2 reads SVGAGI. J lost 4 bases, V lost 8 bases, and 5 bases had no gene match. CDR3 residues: CASRRGHGNTIYF. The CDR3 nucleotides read TGTGCCAGCCGGAGGGGGCACGGAAACACCATATATTTT.

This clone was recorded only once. The CDR3 sequence: CASSQDTGNTEAFF. CDR3 sequence (DNA): TGCGCCAGCAGCCAAGATACAGGGAACACTGAAGCTTTCTTT. The chain couples TRBV4-1 to TRBJ1-1; maybe TRBD1 (5 bases). V was shortened by 0 bases and J by 1 base, with 6 bases between the two germline ends. The CDR3 has 14 amino acids. Germline V gives CDR1 MGHRA, CDR2 YSYEKL.

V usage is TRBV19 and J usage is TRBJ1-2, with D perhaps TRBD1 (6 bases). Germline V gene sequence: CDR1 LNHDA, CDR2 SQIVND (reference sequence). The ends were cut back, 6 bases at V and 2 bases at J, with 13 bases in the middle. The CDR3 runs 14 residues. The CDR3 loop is CASSYGQQNYGYTF. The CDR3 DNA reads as TGTGCCAGTAGCTACGGACAGCAAAACTATGGCTACACCTTC.

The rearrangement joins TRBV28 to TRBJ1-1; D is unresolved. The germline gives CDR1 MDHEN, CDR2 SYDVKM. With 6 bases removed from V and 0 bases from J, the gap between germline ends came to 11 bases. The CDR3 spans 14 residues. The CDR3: CASSASTLNTEAFF. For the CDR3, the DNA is TGTGCCAGCAGCGCCAGTACCCTGAACACTGAAGCTTTCTTT. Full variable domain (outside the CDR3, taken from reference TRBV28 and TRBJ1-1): DVKVTQSSRYLVKRTGEKVFLECVQDMDHENMFWYRQDPGLGLRLIYFSYDVKMKEKGDIPEGYSVSREKKERFSLILESASTNQTSMYLCASSASTLNTEAFFGQGTRLTVV.

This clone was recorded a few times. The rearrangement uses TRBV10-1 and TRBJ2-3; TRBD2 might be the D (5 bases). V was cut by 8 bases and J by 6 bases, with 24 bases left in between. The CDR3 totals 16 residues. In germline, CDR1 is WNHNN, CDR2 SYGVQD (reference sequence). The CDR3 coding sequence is TGCGCCAGCTACGACCTCGGACTGCACATCGCGGATACGCAGTATTTT. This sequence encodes CASYDLGLHIADTQYF.

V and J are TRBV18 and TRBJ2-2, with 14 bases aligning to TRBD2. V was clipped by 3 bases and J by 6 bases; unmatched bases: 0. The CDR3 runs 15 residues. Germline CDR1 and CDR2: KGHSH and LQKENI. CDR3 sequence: CASSPGLAGAGELFF. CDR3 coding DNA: TGTGCCAGCTCACCGGGACTAGCGGGGGCCGGGGAGCTGTTTTTT.

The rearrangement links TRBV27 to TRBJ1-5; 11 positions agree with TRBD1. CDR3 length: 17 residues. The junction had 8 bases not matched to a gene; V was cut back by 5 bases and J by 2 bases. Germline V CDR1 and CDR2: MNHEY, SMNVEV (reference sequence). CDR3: CASSPRGQGGGNQPQHF. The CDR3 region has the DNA TGTGCCAGCAGTCCTCGGGGACAGGGGGGCGGCAATCAGCCCCAGCATTTT.

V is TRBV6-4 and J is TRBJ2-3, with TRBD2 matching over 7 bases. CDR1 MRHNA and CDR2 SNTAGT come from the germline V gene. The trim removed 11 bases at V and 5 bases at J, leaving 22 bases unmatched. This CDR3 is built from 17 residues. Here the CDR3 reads CAWGERVSARGKDTQYF. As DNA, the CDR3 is TGTGCCTGGGGGGAGCGGGTCTCGGCGCGGGGGAAAGATACGCAGTATTTT.

As DNA, the CDR3 is TGTGCCAGCAGCCCGGGGGACTACGAGCAGTACTTC. Its translation: CASSPGDYEQYF. The chain is built from TRBV4-2 and TRBJ2-7, with D perhaps matching TRBD2 (6 bases). Trimming cost V 4 bases and J 3 bases, with 7 bases left between them. Germline V CDR1 and CDR2: LGHNA, YNFKEQ. CDR3 size: 12 residues.

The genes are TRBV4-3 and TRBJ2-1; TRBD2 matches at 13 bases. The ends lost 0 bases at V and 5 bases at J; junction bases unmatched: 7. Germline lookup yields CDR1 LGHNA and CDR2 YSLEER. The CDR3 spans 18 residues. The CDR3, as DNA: TGCGCCAGCAGCCAAGATGCCGGGACTAGCGGGATGAACAATGAGCAGTTCTTC. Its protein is CASSQDAGTSGMNNEQFF.

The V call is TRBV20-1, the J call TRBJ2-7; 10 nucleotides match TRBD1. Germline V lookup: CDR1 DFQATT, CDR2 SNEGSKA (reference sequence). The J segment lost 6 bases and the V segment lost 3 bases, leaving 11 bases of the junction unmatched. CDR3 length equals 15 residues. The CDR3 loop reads CSASNMGGQGREQYF. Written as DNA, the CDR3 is TGCAGTGCTAGTAATATGGGGGGACAGGGGCGCGAGCAGTACTTC.

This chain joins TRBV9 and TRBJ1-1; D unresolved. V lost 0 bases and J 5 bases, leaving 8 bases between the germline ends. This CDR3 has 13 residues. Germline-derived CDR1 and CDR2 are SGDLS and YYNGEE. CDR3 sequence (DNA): TGTGCCAGCAGCGTAGCCGGGATGACTGAAGCTTTCTTT. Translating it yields CASSVAGMTEAFF.

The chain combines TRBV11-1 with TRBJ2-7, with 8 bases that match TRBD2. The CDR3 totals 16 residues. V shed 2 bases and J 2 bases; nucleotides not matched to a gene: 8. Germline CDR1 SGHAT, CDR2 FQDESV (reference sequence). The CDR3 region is CASSLIGTSRPYEQYF. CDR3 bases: TGTGCCAGCAGCTTAATAGGGACTAGTAGGCCCTACGAGCAGTACTTC.

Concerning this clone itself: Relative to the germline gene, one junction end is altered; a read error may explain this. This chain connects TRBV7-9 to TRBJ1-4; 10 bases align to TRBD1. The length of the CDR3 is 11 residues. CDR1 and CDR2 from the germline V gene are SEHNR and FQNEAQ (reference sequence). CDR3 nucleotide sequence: TGTGCCAGCAGCAATAGCGGACAGGGGGTTTTT. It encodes CASSNSGQGVF.

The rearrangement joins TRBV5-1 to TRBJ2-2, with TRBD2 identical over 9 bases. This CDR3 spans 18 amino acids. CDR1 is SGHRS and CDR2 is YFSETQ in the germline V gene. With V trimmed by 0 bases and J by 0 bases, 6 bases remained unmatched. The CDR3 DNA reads TGCGCCAGCAGCTTGGGGGGACTAGCCTTACCGAACACCGGGGAGCTGTTTTTT. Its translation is CASSLGGLALPNTGELFF.

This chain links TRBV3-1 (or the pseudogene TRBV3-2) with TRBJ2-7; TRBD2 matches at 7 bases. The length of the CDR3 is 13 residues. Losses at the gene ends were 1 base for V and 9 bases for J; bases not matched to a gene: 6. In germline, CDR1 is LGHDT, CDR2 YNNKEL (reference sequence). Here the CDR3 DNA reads TGTGCCAGCAGCCAAGGGGAGGGGCGCGGGCAGTACTTC. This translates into CASSQGEGRGQYF.

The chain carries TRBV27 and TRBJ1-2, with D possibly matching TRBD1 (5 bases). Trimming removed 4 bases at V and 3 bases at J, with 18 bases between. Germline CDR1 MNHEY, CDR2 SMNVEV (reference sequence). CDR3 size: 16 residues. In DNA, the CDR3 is TGTGCCAGCAGTTCCCTGGGGGAAGGGGAGGACTATGGCTACACCTTC. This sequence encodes CASSSLGEGEDYGYTF.

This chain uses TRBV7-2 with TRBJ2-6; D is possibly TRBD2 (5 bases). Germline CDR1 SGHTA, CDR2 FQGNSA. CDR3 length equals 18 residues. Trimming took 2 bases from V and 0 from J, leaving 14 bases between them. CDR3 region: CASSLMGLLASGANVLTF. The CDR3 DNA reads TGTGCCAGCAGCTTAATGGGGTTGCTAGCCTCTGGGGCCAACGTCCTGACTTTC.

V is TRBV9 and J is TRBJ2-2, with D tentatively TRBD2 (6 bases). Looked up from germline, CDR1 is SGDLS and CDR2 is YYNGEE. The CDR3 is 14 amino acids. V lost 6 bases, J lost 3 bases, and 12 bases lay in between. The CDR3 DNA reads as TGTGCCAGCATGCGGGGACCACACACCGGGGAGCTGTTTTTT. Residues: CASMRGPHTGELFF.

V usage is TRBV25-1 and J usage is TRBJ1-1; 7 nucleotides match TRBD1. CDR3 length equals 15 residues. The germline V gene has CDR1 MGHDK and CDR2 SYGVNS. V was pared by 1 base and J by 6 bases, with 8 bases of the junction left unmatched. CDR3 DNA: TGTGCCAGCAGTGAATTCCGTGGGGACAGCTCTGAAGCTTTCTTT. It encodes CASSEFRGDSSEAFF.

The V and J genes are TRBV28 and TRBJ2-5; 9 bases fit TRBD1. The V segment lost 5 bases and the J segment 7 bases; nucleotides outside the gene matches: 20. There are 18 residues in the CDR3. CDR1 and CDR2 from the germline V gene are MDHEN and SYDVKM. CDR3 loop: CASSGVGAMDRGFGTQYF. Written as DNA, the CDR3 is TGTGCCAGCAGTGGGGTGGGGGCGATGGACAGGGGCTTTGGGACCCAGTACTTC.

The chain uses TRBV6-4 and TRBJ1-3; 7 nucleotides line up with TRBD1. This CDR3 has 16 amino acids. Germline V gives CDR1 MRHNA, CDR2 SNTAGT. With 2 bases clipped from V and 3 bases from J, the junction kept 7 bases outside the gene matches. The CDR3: CASSDPDRERGNTIYF. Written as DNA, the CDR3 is TGTGCCAGCAGTGACCCCGACAGGGAACGTGGAAACACCATATATTTT.

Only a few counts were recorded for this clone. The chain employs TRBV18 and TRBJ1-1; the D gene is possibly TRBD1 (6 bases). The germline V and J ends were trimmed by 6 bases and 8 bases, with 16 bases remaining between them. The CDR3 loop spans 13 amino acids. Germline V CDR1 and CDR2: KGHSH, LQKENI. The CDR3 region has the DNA TGTGCCAGCTCGGACAGCCCGAGCCGGGAAGCTTTCTTT. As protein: CASSDSPSREAFF.

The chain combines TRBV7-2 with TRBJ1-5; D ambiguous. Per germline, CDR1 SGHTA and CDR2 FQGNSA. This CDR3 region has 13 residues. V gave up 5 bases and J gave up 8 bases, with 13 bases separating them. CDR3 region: CASSPPGGEPQHF. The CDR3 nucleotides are TGTGCCAGCAGCCCCCCGGGCGGGGAGCCCCAGCATTTT.

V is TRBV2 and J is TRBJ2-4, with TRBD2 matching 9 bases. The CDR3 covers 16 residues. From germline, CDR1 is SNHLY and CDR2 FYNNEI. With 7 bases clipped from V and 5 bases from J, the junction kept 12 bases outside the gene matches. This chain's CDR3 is CASTLTSGLEENIQYF. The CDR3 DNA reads TGTGCCAGCACTTTGACTAGCGGACTTGAAGAAAACATTCAGTACTTC.

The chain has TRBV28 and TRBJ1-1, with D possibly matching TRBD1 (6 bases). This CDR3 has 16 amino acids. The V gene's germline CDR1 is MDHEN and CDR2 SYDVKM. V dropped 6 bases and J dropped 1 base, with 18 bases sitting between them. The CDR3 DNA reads TGTGCCAGCAGGACCCCTCCAGGGGCTACGAACACTGAAGCTTTCTTT. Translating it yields CASRTPPGATNTEAFF.

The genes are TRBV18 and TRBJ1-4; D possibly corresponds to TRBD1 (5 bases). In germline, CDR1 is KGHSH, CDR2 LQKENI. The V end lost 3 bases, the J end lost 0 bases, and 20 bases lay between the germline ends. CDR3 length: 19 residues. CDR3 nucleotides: TGTGCCAGCTCACCGTTGACAGATCCTGGGACTTCAACTAATGAAAAACTGTTTTTT. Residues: CASSPLTDPGTSTNEKLFF.

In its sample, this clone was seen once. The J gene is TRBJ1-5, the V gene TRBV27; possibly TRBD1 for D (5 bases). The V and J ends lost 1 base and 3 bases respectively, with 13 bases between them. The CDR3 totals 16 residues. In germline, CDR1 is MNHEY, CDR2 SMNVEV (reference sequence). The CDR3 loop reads CASSLYTGGNNQPQHF. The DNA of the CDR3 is TGTGCCAGCAGTTTATATACCGGGGGAAACAATCAGCCCCAGCATTTT.

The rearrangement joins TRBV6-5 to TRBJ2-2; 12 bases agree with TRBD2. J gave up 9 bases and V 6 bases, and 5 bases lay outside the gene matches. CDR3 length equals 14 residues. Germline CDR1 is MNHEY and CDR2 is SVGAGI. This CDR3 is CASRETSGSRELFF. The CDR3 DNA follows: TGTGCCAGCAGGGAGACTAGCGGGAGTCGGGAGCTGTTTTTT.

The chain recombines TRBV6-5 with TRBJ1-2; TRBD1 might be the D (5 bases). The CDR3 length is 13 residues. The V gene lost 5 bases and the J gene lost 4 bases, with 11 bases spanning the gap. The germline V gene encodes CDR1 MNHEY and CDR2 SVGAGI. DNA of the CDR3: TGTGCCAGCAGTCAGGGTGGCGGCTATGGCTACACCTTC. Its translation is CASSQGGGYGYTF.